The rows below give T cell receptor beta chains drawn from one sample of a study of beta chain features in type 1 diabetes. Here immunoSEQ multiplex PCR was the method, and the copy in TCRdb shows in-frame clones only, minus some. Here the sample spans 30,000 to 40,000 clones, 64% being singletons. Material for sequencing was Tregs from blood. The receptors were sampled from a woman aged 25 to 39 in good health. Both conserved end residues are part of each CDR3. D genes are given only for firm matches. Clone size is shown for a subset of rows, as once, few, many or a class of expanded clone.

j_gene | abundance | d_gene | v_gene | CDR3nt | CDR3aa
TRBJ2-1 | . | TRBD2 | TRBV15 | TGTGCCACCAGCAAGAGGACAAGCGGGGGATACAATGAGCAGTTCTTC | CATSKRTSGGYNEQFF
TRBJ2-2 | . | . | TRBV20-1 | TGCAGTGCTAGACGGTCGGGGGAGCTGTTTTTT | CSARRSGELFF
TRBJ2-7 | . | TRBD2 | TRBV7-2 | TGTGCCAGCAGCTTAGCGGTAGTGGGGGGGTCCTACGAGCAGTACTTC | CASSLAVVGGSYEQYF
TRBJ2-7 | few | TRBD2 | TRBV29-1 | TGCAGCGTAGCGACTAGCGGGTCCTACGAGCAGTACTTC | CSVATSGSYEQYF
TRBJ2-7 | . | TRBD2 | TRBV5-1 | TGCGCCAGCAGCTTGGGCGGCAGACAACTCCAAGCGGGAGTGTACGAGCAGTACTTC | CASSLGGRQLQAGVYEQYF
TRBJ2-5 | . | TRBD2 | TRBV27 | TGTGCCAGCAGACAAACCGGGACTAGCTACCGGGGGGCTATACAGACCCAGTACTTC | CASRQTGTSYRGAIQTQYF
TRBJ2-7 | . | . | TRBV6-5 | TGTGCCAGCAGCCAGGGGGGAAGCTCCTACGAGCAGTACTTC | CASSQGGSSYEQYF
TRBJ2-6 | . | TRBD2 | TRBV14 | TGTGCCAGCAGCAAGACTAGCGGGCGCTCTGGGGCCAACGTCCTGACTTTC | CASSKTSGRSGANVLTF
TRBJ2-5 | once | . | TRBV6-1 | TGTGCCACCTCAACTAGACCCCAAGAGACCCAGTACTTC | CATSTRPQETQYF
TRBJ2-2 | . | . | TRBV11-2 | TGTGCCAGCAGCTTAGAGCGTTACACCGGGGAGCTGTTTTTT | CASSLERYTGELFF
TRBJ2-1 | . | TRBD2 | TRBV6-5 | TGTGCCAGCAGCGATAGCGGGAGGCCGAGTAATGAGCAGTTCTTC | CASSDSGRPSNEQFF
TRBJ2-5 | . | TRBD1 | TRBV5-6 | TGTGCCAGCAGCCCCCGGACAGGATGGTCATTCCAAGAGACCCAGTACTTC | CASSPRTGWSFQETQYF
TRBJ2-4 | . | TRBD1 | TRBV5-1 | TGCGCCAGCAGCTACGATCGGACAGGGGGCACCAAAAACATTCAGTACTTC | CASSYDRTGGTKNIQYF
TRBJ2-7 | . | . | TRBV5-1 | TGCGCCAGCAGCTCAGGGGTGGGCCCTAGGTACGAGCAGTACTTC | CASSSGVGPRYEQYF
TRBJ1-6 | . | . | TRBV7-2 | TGTGCCAGCAGCTTAAAGTTTGGAGATTCACCCCTCCACTTT | CASSLKFGDSPLHF
TRBJ2-2 | . | TRBD2 | TRBV4-1 | TGCGCCAGCAGCCCCTACGGGGAGGGGCTGAACACCGGGGAGCTGTTTTTT | CASSPYGEGLNTGELFF
TRBJ2-5 | . | . | TRBV6-6 | TGTGCCAGCAGTTACCTGCCCCAATTCGGGACCCAGTACTTC | CASSYLPQFGTQYF
TRBJ2-7 | . | . | TRBV7-2 | TGTGCCAGCAGCCCGAACTCCTACGAGCAGTACTTC | CASSPNSYEQYF
TRBJ2-1 | . | TRBD2 | TRBV2 | TGTGCCAGCAGCGCGGGAGAGACCTCCTACAATGAGCAGTTCTTC | CASSAGETSYNEQFF
TRBJ1-5 | . | . | TRBV6-5 | TGTGCCAGCAGTTACTCGCGGGGTAACAATCAGCCCCAGCATTTT | CASSYSRGNNQPQHF
TRBJ1-1 | . | TRBD1 | TRBV9 | TGTGCCAGCAGCGAGCAGGGGGCAGGTCTCACTGAAGCTTTCTTT | CASSEQGAGLTEAFF
TRBJ1-5 | . | . | TRBV5-4 | TGTGCCAGCAGCTTTGGAGGGGTGGAGCAGCCCCAGCATTTT | CASSFGGVEQPQHF
TRBJ1-5 | . | TRBD1 | TRBV28 | TGTGCCAGCAGGGTAGGGGGCCCTGATCAGCCCCAGCATTTT | CASRVGGPDQPQHF
TRBJ2-5 | . | . | TRBV5-6 | TGTGCCAGCAGCCTATTAAAAGAGACCCAGTACTTC | CASSLLKETQYF
TRBJ2-5 | . | . | TRBV7-9 | TGTGCCAGCAGCTTAGCGCTTTACAGAGAAGAGACCCAGTACTTC | CASSLALYREETQYF
TRBJ2-1 | . | TRBD2 | TRBV4-2 | TGTGCCAGCAGCCAAGATCCCACGGGAGGGTACAATGAGCAGTTCTTC | CASSQDPTGGYNEQFF
TRBJ2-2 | once | TRBD1 | TRBV5-1 | TGCGCCAGCAGCCAACAGGGGGCCGGCGGGGAGCTGTTTTTT | CASSQQGAGGELFF
TRBJ2-5 | . | . | TRBV14 | TGTGCCAGCCGATTTATTGATCCGGGAGAGACCCAGTACTTC | CASRFIDPGETQYF
TRBJ2-7 | few | . | TRBV6-6 | TGTGCCAGCAGTGGGTTGACTGAGAGGTACTTC | CASSGLTERYF
TRBJ2-5 | . | . | TRBV7-2 | TGTGCCAGCAGCTTTGGGGGGTCCCAAGAGACCCAGTACTTC | CASSFGGSQETQYF
TRBJ2-1 | . | . | TRBV9 | TGTGCCAGCAGCGTAGACTCAGCGGGTCAGCAGTTCTTC | CASSVDSAGQQFF
TRBJ1-2 | once | TRBD1 | TRBV7-9 | TGTGCCAGCAGCTTAGCGTGGGACAGGTTTGCGGCCAGCTACACCTTC | CASSLAWDRFAASYTF